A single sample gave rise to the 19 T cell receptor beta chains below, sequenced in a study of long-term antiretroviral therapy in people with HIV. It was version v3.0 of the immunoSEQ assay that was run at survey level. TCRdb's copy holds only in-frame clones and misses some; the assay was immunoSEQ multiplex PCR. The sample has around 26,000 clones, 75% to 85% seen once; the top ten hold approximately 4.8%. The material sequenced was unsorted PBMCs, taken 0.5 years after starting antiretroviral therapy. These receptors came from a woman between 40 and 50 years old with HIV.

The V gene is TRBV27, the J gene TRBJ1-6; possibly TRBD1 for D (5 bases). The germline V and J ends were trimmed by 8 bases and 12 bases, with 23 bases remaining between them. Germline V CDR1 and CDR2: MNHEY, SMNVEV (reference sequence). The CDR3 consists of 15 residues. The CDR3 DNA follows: TGTGCCAGCTCCTCCTACGGGACCGGGAAGGAACCCCTCCACTTT. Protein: CASSSYGTGKEPLHF.

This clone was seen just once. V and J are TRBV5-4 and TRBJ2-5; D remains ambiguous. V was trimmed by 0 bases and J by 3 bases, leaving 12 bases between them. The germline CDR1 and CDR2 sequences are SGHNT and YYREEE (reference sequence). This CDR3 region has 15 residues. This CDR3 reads CASSLDSGGEETQYF. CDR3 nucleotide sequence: TGTGCCAGCAGCTTGGATTCTGGCGGAGAAGAGACCCAGTACTTC.

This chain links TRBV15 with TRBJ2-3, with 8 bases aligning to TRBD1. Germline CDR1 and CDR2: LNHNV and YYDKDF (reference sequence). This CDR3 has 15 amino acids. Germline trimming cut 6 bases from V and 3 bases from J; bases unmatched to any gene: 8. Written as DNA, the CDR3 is TGTGCCACCAGACAGACAGGGGTACGGACAGATACGCAGTATTTT. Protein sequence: CATRQTGVRTDTQYF.

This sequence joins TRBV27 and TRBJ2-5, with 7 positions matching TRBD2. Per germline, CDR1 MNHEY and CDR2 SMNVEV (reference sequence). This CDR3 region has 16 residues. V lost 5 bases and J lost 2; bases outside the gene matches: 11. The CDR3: CASSPQPGGSQETQYF. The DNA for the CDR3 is TGTGCCAGCAGTCCTCAGCCCGGGGGGTCGCAAGAGACCCAGTACTTC.

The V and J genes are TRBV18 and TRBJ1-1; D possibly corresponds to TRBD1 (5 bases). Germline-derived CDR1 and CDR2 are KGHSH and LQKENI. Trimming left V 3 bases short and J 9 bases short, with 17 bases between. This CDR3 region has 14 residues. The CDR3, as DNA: TGTGCCAGCTCACCTGGGGGTTCGAGGGCCCAAGCTTTCTTT. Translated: CASSPGGSRAQAFF.

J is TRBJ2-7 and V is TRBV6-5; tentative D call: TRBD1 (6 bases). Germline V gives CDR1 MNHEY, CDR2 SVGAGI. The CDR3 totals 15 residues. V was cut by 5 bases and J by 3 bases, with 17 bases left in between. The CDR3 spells CASSAGTPEVYEQYF. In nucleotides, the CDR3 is TGTGCCAGCAGTGCCGGGACACCGGAGGTCTACGAGCAGTACTTC.

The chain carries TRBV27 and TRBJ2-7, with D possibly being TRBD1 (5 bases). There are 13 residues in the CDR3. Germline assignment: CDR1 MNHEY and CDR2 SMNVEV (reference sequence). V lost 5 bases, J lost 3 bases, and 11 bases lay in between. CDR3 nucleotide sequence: TGTGCCAGCAGTCGTCGGCAGGGCTACGAGCAGTACTTC. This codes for CASSRRQGYEQYF.

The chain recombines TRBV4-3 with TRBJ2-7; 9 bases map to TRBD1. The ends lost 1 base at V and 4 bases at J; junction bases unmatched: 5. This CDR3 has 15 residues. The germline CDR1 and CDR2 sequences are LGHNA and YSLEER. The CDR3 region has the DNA TGCGCCAGCAGCCAAGCCACAGGGGGCCCATACGAGCAGTACTTC. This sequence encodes CASSQATGGPYEQYF.

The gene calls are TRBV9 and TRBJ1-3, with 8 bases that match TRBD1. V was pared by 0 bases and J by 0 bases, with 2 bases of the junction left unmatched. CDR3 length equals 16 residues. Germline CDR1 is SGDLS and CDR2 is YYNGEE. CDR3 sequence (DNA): TGTGCCAGCAGCGTAGCAGGGGGCGGCTCTGGAAACACCATATATTTT. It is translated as CASSVAGGGSGNTIYF.

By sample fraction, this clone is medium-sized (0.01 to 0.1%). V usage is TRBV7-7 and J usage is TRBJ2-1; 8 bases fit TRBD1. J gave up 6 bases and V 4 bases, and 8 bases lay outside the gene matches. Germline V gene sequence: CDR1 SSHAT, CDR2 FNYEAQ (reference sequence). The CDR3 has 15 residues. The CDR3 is CASSSDRDRANEQFF. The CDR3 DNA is TGTGCCAGCAGCTCGGACAGGGACCGGGCCAATGAGCAGTTCTTC. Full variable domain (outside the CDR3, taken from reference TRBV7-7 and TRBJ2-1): GAGVSQSPRYKVTKRGQDVTLRCDPISSHATLYWYQQALGQGPEFLTYFNYEAQPDKSGLPSDRFSAERPEGSISTLTIQRTEQRDSAMYRCASSSDRDRANEQFFGPGTRLTVL.

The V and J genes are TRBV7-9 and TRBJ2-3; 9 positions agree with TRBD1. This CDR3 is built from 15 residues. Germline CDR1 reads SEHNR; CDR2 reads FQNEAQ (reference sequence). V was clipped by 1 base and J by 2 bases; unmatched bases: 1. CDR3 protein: CASSLGQGVTDTQYF. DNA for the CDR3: TGTGCCAGCAGCTTAGGACAGGGGGTCACAGATACGCAGTATTTT.

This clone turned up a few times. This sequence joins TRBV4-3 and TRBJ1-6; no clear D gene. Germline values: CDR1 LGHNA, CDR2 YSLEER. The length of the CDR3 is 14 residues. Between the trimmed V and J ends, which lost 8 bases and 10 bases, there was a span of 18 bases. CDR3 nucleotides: TGCGCCAGCGGGAAGTACCTAGGAAGCTCACCCCTCCACTTT. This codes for CASGKYLGSSPLHF.

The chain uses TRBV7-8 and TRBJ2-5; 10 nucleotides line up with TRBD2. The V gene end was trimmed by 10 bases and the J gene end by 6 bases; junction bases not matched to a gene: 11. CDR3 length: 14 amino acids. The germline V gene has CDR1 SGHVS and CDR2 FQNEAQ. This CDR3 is CATQRGGKDKTQYF. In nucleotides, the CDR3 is TGTGCCACCCAGCGGGGGGGAAAAGACAAGACCCAGTACTTC.

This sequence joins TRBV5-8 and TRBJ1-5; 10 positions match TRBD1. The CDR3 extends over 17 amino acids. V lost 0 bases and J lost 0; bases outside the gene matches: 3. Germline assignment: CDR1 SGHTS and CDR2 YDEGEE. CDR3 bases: TGTGCCAGCAGCTTGGGACAGGGGGCCTATAGCAATCAGCCCCAGCATTTT. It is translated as CASSLGQGAYSNQPQHF.

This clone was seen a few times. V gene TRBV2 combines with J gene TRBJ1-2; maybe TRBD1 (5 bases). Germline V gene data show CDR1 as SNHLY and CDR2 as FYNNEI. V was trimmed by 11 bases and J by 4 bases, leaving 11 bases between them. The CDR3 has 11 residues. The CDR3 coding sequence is TGTGCCTGCGGGGCCCGCTATGGCTACACCTTC. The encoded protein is CACGARYGYTF.

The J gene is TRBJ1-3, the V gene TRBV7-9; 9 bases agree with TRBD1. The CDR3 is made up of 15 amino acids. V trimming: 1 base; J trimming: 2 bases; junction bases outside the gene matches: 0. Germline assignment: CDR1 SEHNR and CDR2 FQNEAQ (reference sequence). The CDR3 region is CASSLGQGAGNTIYF. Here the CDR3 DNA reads TGTGCCAGCAGCTTAGGACAGGGGGCTGGAAACACCATATATTTT. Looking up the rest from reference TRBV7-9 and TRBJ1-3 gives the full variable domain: DTGVSQNPRHKITKRGQNVTFRCDPISEHNRLYWYRQTLGQGPEFLTYFQNEAQLEKSRLLSDRFSAERPKGSFSTLEIQRTEQGDSAMYLCASSLGQGAGNTIYFGEGSWLTVV.

The CDR3 DNA follows: TGTGCCAGCAGCGTAGTAGGGGGGGGAACTGGGGCCAACGTCCTGACTTTC. Its translation is CASSVVGGGTGANVLTF. The chain is built from TRBV9 and TRBJ2-6; tentatively, D is TRBD2 (7 bases). Trimming shortened V by 0 bases and J by 2 bases, and 12 bases separated the two germline ends. The CDR3 totals 17 residues. In germline, CDR1 is SGDLS, CDR2 YYNGEE.

The CDR3 loop is CAWSVGRGTRYEQYF. CDR3 DNA sequence: TGTGCCTGGAGTGTCGGGCGGGGAACTAGGTACGAGCAGTACTTC. This rearrangement joins TRBV30 to TRBJ2-7; D might be TRBD2 (6 bases). Trimming removed 0 bases at V and 4 bases at J, with 16 bases between. CDR3 length: 15 residues. Germline V gene sequence: CDR1 GTSNPN, CDR2 SVGIG (reference sequence).

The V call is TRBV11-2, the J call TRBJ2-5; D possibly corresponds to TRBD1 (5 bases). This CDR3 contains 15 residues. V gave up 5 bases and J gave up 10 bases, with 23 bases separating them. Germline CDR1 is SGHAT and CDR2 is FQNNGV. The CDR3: CASSPPGASQEVQYF. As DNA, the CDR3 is TGTGCCAGCAGCCCCCCTGGGGCTAGTCAAGAGGTCCAGTACTTC. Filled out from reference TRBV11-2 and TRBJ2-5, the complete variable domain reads EAGVAQSPRYKIIEKRQSVAFWCNPISGHATLYWYQQILGQGPKLLIQFQNNGVVDDSQLPKDRFSAERLKGVDSTLKIQPAKLEDSAVYLCASSPPGASQEVQYFGPGTRLLVL.